Listed below are T cell receptor beta chains from one sample, sequenced in a study of cytomegalovirus exposure and HLA in healthy donors. Here immunoSEQ multiplex PCR was the method, and the copy in TCRdb shows in-frame clones only, minus some. The sample includes around 170,000 clones, around 84% seen only once; the top ten take around a sixth. Sequencing input: PBMCs. The receptors derive from a man between 18 and 29 years old in good health and CMV-seropositive. Each CDR3 is given without its conserved first and last residue. The order of the fields is V gene, clone size, J gene, CDR3 protein. The listing skips clone size in some rows; elsewhere it reads once, few, many or a size class.

v_call: TRBV30
clone_size: .
j_call: TRBJ2-7
cdr3_aa: AWSASDRESYEQY

v_call: TRBV14
clone_size: once
j_call: TRBJ2-1
cdr3_aa: ASSQEIWGGSYNEQF

v_call: TRBV5-1
clone_size: .
j_call: TRBJ2-1
cdr3_aa: ASSSSGSPYNEQF

v_call: TRBV7-9
clone_size: .
j_call: TRBJ1-5
cdr3_aa: ASSSGRDRGNQPQH

v_call: TRBV28
clone_size: .
j_call: TRBJ2-4
cdr3_aa: ASSLPGGMGKNIQY

v_call: TRBV11-1
clone_size: .
j_call: TRBJ2-7
cdr3_aa: ASSPGRQGRLYEQY

v_call: TRBV7-3
clone_size: .
j_call: TRBJ2-3
cdr3_aa: ASSLVSFGDTQY

v_call: TRBV30
clone_size: .
j_call: TRBJ2-3
cdr3_aa: AWSVLGLAGGLKARTQY

v_call: TRBV2
clone_size: .
j_call: TRBJ1-5
cdr3_aa: ASSEAARERGQPQH

v_call: TRBV6-1
clone_size: .
j_call: TRBJ2-3
cdr3_aa: ASSEVGGGTDTQY

v_call: TRBV5-1
clone_size: .
j_call: TRBJ2-5
cdr3_aa: ASSHQRGRQETQY

v_call: TRBV30
clone_size: .
j_call: TRBJ1-1
cdr3_aa: AWSSARHTEAF

v_call: TRBV29-1
clone_size: .
j_call: TRBJ1-1
cdr3_aa: SVTHSNTEAF

v_call: TRBV5-4
clone_size: .
j_call: TRBJ1-1
cdr3_aa: ASRADRADTEAF

v_call: TRBV28
clone_size: .
j_call: TRBJ1-2
cdr3_aa: ASLRQGDSYGYT

v_call: TRBV7-9
clone_size: .
j_call: TRBJ1-4
cdr3_aa: ASSQQGRGNEKLF

v_call: TRBV1
clone_size: .
j_call: TRBJ2-7
cdr3_aa: TSSHSGRGYEQY

v_call: TRBV11-2
clone_size: .
j_call: TRBJ2-1
cdr3_aa: ASSFSTGPQGQDEQF

v_call: TRBV30
clone_size: few
j_call: TRBJ2-7
cdr3_aa: AWSRTSGSYEQY

v_call: TRBV19
clone_size: .
j_call: TRBJ2-3
cdr3_aa: ASTKKLGGQSTDTQY

v_call: TRBV9
clone_size: .
j_call: TRBJ2-3
cdr3_aa: ASSVAGTDTQY

v_call: TRBV5-5
clone_size: .
j_call: TRBJ2-1
cdr3_aa: ASSPSGRVSYNEQF

v_call: TRBV5-1
clone_size: .
j_call: TRBJ2-2
cdr3_aa: ASSLFAGSGELF

v_call: TRBV10-1
clone_size: .
j_call: TRBJ1-2
cdr3_aa: AGHRTGGRFFGYT

v_call: TRBV27
clone_size: .
j_call: TRBJ2-7
cdr3_aa: ASSLGGSGYEQY

v_call: TRBV19
clone_size: .
j_call: TRBJ1-2
cdr3_aa: ASRGQGHYGYT

v_call: TRBV7-9
clone_size: .
j_call: TRBJ1-6
cdr3_aa: ASSLGQGDSPLH

v_call: TRBV28
clone_size: .
j_call: TRBJ1-1
cdr3_aa: ASSPDTMKNTEAF

v_call: TRBV9
clone_size: once
j_call: TRBJ2-7
cdr3_aa: ASSRDQRGNYEQY

v_call: TRBV10-1
clone_size: .
j_call: TRBJ1-1
cdr3_aa: ASSRTQNTEAF

v_call: TRBV30
clone_size: once
j_call: TRBJ1-3
cdr3_aa: AWSREAGNTIY

v_call: TRBV5-4
clone_size: once
j_call: TRBJ2-7
cdr3_aa: ASSFGFEQY

v_call: TRBV6-1
clone_size: .
j_call: TRBJ2-1
cdr3_aa: ASTLLAGGYNEQF

v_call: TRBV14
clone_size: .
j_call: TRBJ2-5
cdr3_aa: ASSQGQNLGTQY

v_call: TRBV6-1
clone_size: .
j_call: TRBJ1-1
cdr3_aa: ASRTGTMNTEAF

v_call: TRBV2
clone_size: .
j_call: TRBJ2-5
cdr3_aa: ASNLAGGLETQY

v_call: TRBV5-4
clone_size: .
j_call: TRBJ2-5
cdr3_aa: ASSSQLAGYQETQY

v_call: TRBV5-6
clone_size: .
j_call: TRBJ1-3
cdr3_aa: ASSLGGGSGNTIY

v_call: TRBV6-1
clone_size: many
j_call: TRBJ2-7
cdr3_aa: ASSESGTGAYEQY

v_call: TRBV7-9
clone_size: .
j_call: TRBJ2-5
cdr3_aa: ASSLAGGEETQY

v_call: TRBV7-9
clone_size: .
j_call: TRBJ2-7
cdr3_aa: ASSAEGVTYEQY

v_call: TRBV11-3
clone_size: .
j_call: TRBJ2-7
cdr3_aa: ASSSLQGRIHEQY

v_call: TRBV5-1
clone_size: .
j_call: TRBJ2-7
cdr3_aa: ASSPDRAYEQY

v_call: TRBV30
clone_size: .
j_call: TRBJ2-7
cdr3_aa: AWSVPGLAAYEQY

v_call: TRBV6-5
clone_size: .
j_call: TRBJ2-1
cdr3_aa: ASKSGSSYNEQF

v_call: TRBV13
clone_size: .
j_call: TRBJ1-1
cdr3_aa: ATISGGNTEAF

v_call: TRBV7-3
clone_size: few
j_call: TRBJ1-1
cdr3_aa: ASSPTGPTEAF

v_call: TRBV6-1
clone_size: once
j_call: TRBJ2-7
cdr3_aa: ASSDHVPWRGEQY

v_call: TRBV28
clone_size: .
j_call: TRBJ1-4
cdr3_aa: ASSFGQGGDQGEKLF

v_call: TRBV15
clone_size: .
j_call: TRBJ2-2
cdr3_aa: ATSRRTATGELF

v_call: TRBV28
clone_size: .
j_call: TRBJ2-1
cdr3_aa: ASGMPGYNEQF

v_call: TRBV28
clone_size: .
j_call: TRBJ2-5
cdr3_aa: ASSPGTTNQETQY

v_call: TRBV5-5
clone_size: once
j_call: TRBJ1-1
cdr3_aa: ASSFDRGRAF